Following are 14 T cell receptor beta chains from one sample sequenced in a study of T cell repertoires in cytomegalovirus infection. These TCRs are of unknown antigen specificity. TCRdb reprocessed the reads with MiXCR, giving one entry per CDR3 protein. Found here are some 900,000 distinct CDR3 sequences, around a third of them singletons; the top ten hold around 12%. The sample here was cultured CD8+ T cells from PBMCs, taken from culture after CMV antigen stimulation. The receptor source for this set is a human donor in good health (CMV status not recorded). Some clones in this sample may be carry-over from other donors' samples.

The chain uses TRBV9 and TRBJ1-1; D may be TRBD1 (6 bases). Trimming shortened V by 3 bases and J by 1 base, and 13 bases separated the two germline ends. Looked up from germline, CDR1 is SGDLS and CDR2 is YYNGEE. The CDR3 extends over 15 amino acids. The CDR3 loop reads CASSGVTGPNTEAFF. The CDR3, as DNA: TGTGCCAGCAGCGGAGTGACAGGTCCGAACACTGAAGCTTTCTTT.

This clonotype was picked up a small number of times. The chain combines TRBV4-1 with TRBJ2-1; TRBD1 agrees at 7 bases. There are 14 residues in the CDR3. After removal of 3 bases from V and 6 bases from J, the junction contained 5 bases not matched to a gene. Per germline, CDR1 MGHRA and CDR2 YSYEKL. The CDR3 region is CASSHPGQLNEQFF. CDR3 bases: TGCGCCAGCAGCCATCCGGGACAGCTCAATGAGCAGTTCTTC.

This clonotype occurred a few times. The rearrangement uses TRBV7-9 and TRBJ1-1, with D tentatively TRBD1 (5 bases). CDR1 and CDR2 (germline): SEHNR, FQNEAQ (reference sequence). This CDR3 is built from 15 residues. Trimming cost V 2 bases and J 5 bases, with 15 bases left between them. The chain's CDR3 is CASSLISGGGTEAFF. DNA of the CDR3: TGTGCCAGCAGCTTAATCTCGGGCGGGGGAACTGAAGCTTTCTTT.

The chain carries TRBV7-2 and TRBJ2-2; D assignment may be TRBD1 or TRBD2 (5 bases each). Germline-derived CDR1 and CDR2 are SGHTA and FQGNSA. The CDR3 spans 16 residues. V was trimmed by 4 bases and J by 1 base, leaving 13 bases between them. This CDR3 reads CASSSGTPRNTGELFF. In DNA, the CDR3 is TGTGCCAGCAGCTCAGGGACCCCCCGGAACACCGGGGAGCTGTTTTTT.

This clonotype showed up just a few times. The chain is built from TRBV6-2 or TRBV6-3 and TRBJ2-7, with D perhaps matching TRBD1 (5 bases). V dropped 8 bases and J dropped 5 bases, with 19 bases sitting between them. The CDR3 has 14 amino acids. Germline V CDR1 and CDR2: MNHEY, SVGEGT. CDR3 region: CASEKGPRYDEQYV. CDR3 bases: TGTGCCAGCGAGAAGGGGCCCCGGTATGACGAGCAGTACGTC.

This clonotype was picked up a small number of times. This chain connects TRBV7-9 to TRBJ2-4; the D is unclear. The CDR3 is 17 amino acids. V was pared by 2 bases and J by 7 bases, with 21 bases between. Germline assignment: CDR1 SEHNR and CDR2 FQNEAQ (reference sequence). The CDR3 protein is CASSLWRAGALGNIQYF. In DNA, the CDR3 is TGTGCCAGCAGCTTATGGCGCGCAGGCGCCCTGGGGAACATTCAGTACTTC.

This clonotype was picked up a small number of times. The chain uses TRBV12-5 and TRBJ2-2; D ambiguous. This CDR3 has 16 residues. Trimming removed 6 bases at V and 2 bases at J, with 16 bases between. The germline gives CDR1 LGHNT, CDR2 FRNRAP. The CDR3 DNA reads as TGTGCTAGTGGAAAGGCAAACGGCCGAAACACCGGGGAGCTGTTTTTT. Translating gives CASGKANGRNTGELFF. Full variable domain (outside the CDR3, taken from reference TRBV12-5 and TRBJ2-2): DARVTQTPRHKVTEMGQEVTMRCQPILGHNTVFWYRQTMMQGLELLAYFRNRAPLDDSGMPKDRFSAEMPDATLATLKIQPSEPRDSAVYFCASGKANGRNTGELFFGEGSRLTVL.

This clonotype has just a few counts. The chain joins TRBV7-6 to TRBJ1-3; tentatively, D is TRBD1 (5 bases). Germline V gene lookup returns CDR1 SGHVS and CDR2 FNYEAQ. This CDR3 region has 16 residues. V was cut by 3 bases and J by 4 bases, with 16 bases left in between. The CDR3 nucleotides read TGTGCCAGCAGCTTCTACCCGTCGGGGGGGGGAAACACCATATATTTT. It is translated as CASSFYPSGGGNTIYF.

The V gene is TRBV6-2 or TRBV6-3, the J gene TRBJ2-1, with TRBD2 matching over 11 bases. The length of the CDR3 is 16 residues. Germline CDR1 reads MNHEY; CDR2 reads SVGEGT. Trimming cost V 7 bases and J 0 bases; bases outside gene matches: 5. CDR3 protein: CASIAGGESSYNEQFF. CDR3 sequence (DNA): TGTGCCAGCATAGCGGGGGGGGAAAGCTCCTACAATGAGCAGTTCTTC.

The rearrangement links TRBV27 to TRBJ2-7; 8 bases match TRBD1. V dropped 3 bases and J dropped 3; count of bases not matched to a gene: 7. Germline V lookup: CDR1 MNHEY, CDR2 SMNVEV (reference sequence). The CDR3 length is 15 residues. The CDR3 loop is CASSFSGTGDYEQYF. CDR3 nucleotides: TGTGCCAGCAGTTTCTCCGGGACAGGAGACTACGAGCAGTACTTC.

The rearrangement uses TRBV6-1 and TRBJ2-7; D is possibly TRBD1 or TRBD2 (5 bases each). The V and J ends lost 6 bases and 2 bases respectively, with 20 bases between them. There are 16 residues in the CDR3. Germline CDR1 MNHNS, CDR2 SASEGT. CDR3 bases: TGTGCCAGCAGCTCAGCCCGGGGCAGGGTCCCCTACGAGCAGTACGTC. Translation gives CASSSARGRVPYEQYV.

This chain links TRBV4-3 with TRBJ2-3; D might be TRBD1 or TRBD2, each matching 6 bases. The CDR3 length is 17 residues. V lost 0 bases and J 2 bases, leaving 15 bases between the germline ends. Germline V gene sequence: CDR1 LGHNA, CDR2 YSLEER. CDR3 in DNA: TGCGCCAGCAGCCAAGATCGAACGGGGGCGGCCACAGATACGCAGTATTTT. Its translation: CASSQDRTGAATDTQYF.

The chain has TRBV28 and TRBJ2-5; D perhaps matches TRBD1 (6 bases). CDR1 MDHEN and CDR2 SYDVKM come from the germline V gene. The CDR3 loop spans 14 amino acids. Trimming took off 6 bases at V and 5 bases at J, with 16 bases between the two ends. DNA for the CDR3: TGTGCCAGCAGCCGACAGGAAAATTGGGAGACCCAGTACTTC. Encoded protein: CASSRQENWETQYF.

This clonotype was counted at least ten times. V gene TRBV7-2 combines with J gene TRBJ1-1; D not resolved. This CDR3 contains 12 residues. Germline CDR1 SGHTA, CDR2 FQGNSA. V lost 3 bases, J lost 8 bases, and 10 bases lay in between. Here the CDR3 reads CASSFGTVEAFF. The CDR3 DNA reads TGTGCCAGCAGCTTTGGTACGGTAGAAGCTTTCTTT.